The 27 T cell receptor beta chains presented below share a single source sample, sequenced in a study of long-term antiretroviral therapy in people with HIV. Version v3.0 of the immunoSEQ assay ran at survey level. Generated by immunoSEQ multiplex PCR, the TCRdb table keeps only in-frame clones and is missing some. This table has some 35,000 clones, around 94% appearing once. This sample comprised unsorted PBMCs, obtained more than 5 years after starting antiretroviral therapy. Receptors originate from a woman aged 45-65 years with HIV.

This clone was found a few times. The J gene is TRBJ2-7, the V gene TRBV10-2, with D perhaps TRBD2 (6 bases). Germline values: CDR1 WSHSY, CDR2 SAAADI. V was trimmed by 3 bases and J by 5 bases, leaving 14 bases between them. This CDR3 region has 14 residues. The CDR3 reads CASSEGREVHEQYF. CDR3 bases: TGCGCCAGCAGTGAAGGCAGGGAGGTCCACGAGCAGTACTTC.

The gene calls are TRBV4-2 and TRBJ2-2; D gene ambiguous. The CDR3 contains 13 residues. Germline CDR1 is LGHNA and CDR2 is YNFKEQ. V was shortened by 4 bases and J by 6 bases, with 9 bases between the two germline ends. As DNA, the CDR3 is TGTGCCAGCAGCCCAGCGACCTCCGGGGAGCTGTTTTTT. This translates into CASSPATSGELFF.

The chain employs TRBV6-1 and TRBJ2-7; possible D gene TRBD2, 7 bases. CDR1 MNHNS and CDR2 SASEGT come from the germline V gene. The V end lost 6 bases, the J end lost 2 bases, and 14 bases lay between the germline ends. This CDR3 is 14 amino acids long. The DNA of the CDR3 is TGTGCCAGCAGCCGGGTGGGGGGGCCCTACGAGCAGTACTTC. It specifies CASSRVGGPYEQYF.

The chain links TRBV5-4 to TRBJ2-3; D unresolved. This CDR3 is 12 amino acids long. Trimming removed 4 bases at V and 8 bases at J, with 11 bases between. Germline V CDR1 and CDR2: SGHNT, YYREEE (reference sequence). CDR3 amino acids: CASSILRLTQYF. CDR3 nucleotides: TGTGCCAGCAGCATACTACGCCTTACGCAGTATTTT.

The table lists this clone with a count of one. The chain joins TRBV27 to TRBJ1-5; D not certain. The V end lost 5 bases, the J end lost 4 bases, and 18 bases lay between the germline ends. The CDR3 has 16 amino acids. Looked up from germline, CDR1 is MNHEY and CDR2 is SMNVEV (reference sequence). The CDR3, as DNA: TGTGCCAGCAGTCTCCTCGGAAGTTTGGGAAATCAGCCCCAGCATTTT. It is translated as CASSLLGSLGNQPQHF.

CDR3 bases: TGTGCCAGCACTCTTGAGGGGGCCCCCGGGAATGAAGCTTTCTTT. Its protein is CASTLEGAPGNEAFF. V and J are TRBV6-6 and TRBJ1-1; 7 nucleotides agree with TRBD1. J gave up 7 bases and V 7 bases, and 15 bases lay outside the gene matches. CDR1 is MNHNY and CDR2 is SVGAGI in the germline V gene (reference sequence). The CDR3 length is 15 residues.

The chain carries TRBV30 and TRBJ1-2, with a possible D match to TRBD1 (5 bases). The CDR3 is 14 residues long. Between the trimmed V and J ends, which lost 3 bases and 2 bases, there was a span of 13 bases. Germline CDR1 GTSNPN, CDR2 SVGIG (reference sequence). The CDR3 here is CAWRGVEGNYGYTF. The CDR3 DNA reads TGTGCCTGGAGGGGGGTCGAGGGAAACTATGGCTACACCTTC.

As regards this clone: Other DNA sequences of this sample code for an identical CDR3. The CDR3 DNA follows: TGTGCCAGCAGTGAAAGCTCCGGGACCGCTCCAAAAGAGCAGTACTTC. Protein sequence: CASSESSGTAPKEQYF. The rearrangement uses TRBV6-1 and TRBJ2-7; tentatively, D is TRBD1 or TRBD2 (5 bases each). This CDR3 contains 16 residues. Trimming pared 2 bases from V and 7 bases from J, leaving 21 bases between. Looked up from germline, CDR1 is MNHNS and CDR2 is SASEGT.

This clone was observed a handful of times. This rearrangement joins TRBV6-6 to TRBJ2-7; no clear D. The CDR3 consists of 12 residues. Trimming removed 5 bases from V and 2 bases from J, with 7 bases in between. The germline V gene encodes CDR1 MNHNY and CDR2 SVGAGI (reference sequence). CDR3 DNA: TGTGCCAGCAGTACGAAGACCTACGAGCAGTACTTC. As protein: CASSTKTYEQYF.

This clone is a singleton in its sample. The gene calls are TRBV19 and TRBJ1-6; 7 nucleotides match TRBD1. Germline CDR1 reads LNHDA; CDR2 reads SQIVND (reference sequence). This CDR3 has 14 residues. The V gene end was trimmed by 6 bases and the J gene end by 10 bases; junction bases not matched to a gene: 9. The chain's CDR3 is CASRGTVGVSPLHF. Written as DNA, the CDR3 is TGTGCCAGTAGAGGGACAGTCGGAGTGTCACCCCTCCACTTT.

The chain combines TRBV5-1 with TRBJ2-1; D call uncertain. The germline V gene has CDR1 SGHRS and CDR2 YFSETQ. Trimming pared 4 bases from V and 0 bases from J, leaving 11 bases between. The CDR3 spans 15 residues. CDR3 protein: CASSPESSSYNEQFF. CDR3 DNA: TGCGCCAGCAGCCCCGAGTCGAGCTCCTACAATGAGCAGTTCTTC.

The chain couples TRBV5-1 to TRBJ2-3, with TRBD1 matching over 7 bases. V shed 4 bases, J shed 0 bases, and the junction held 8 bases outside the gene matches. CDR3 size: 16 residues. The germline V gene encodes CDR1 SGHRS and CDR2 YFSETQ. CDR3 in DNA: TGCGCCAGCAGCCGAATCGACAGGGCTAGCACAGATACGCAGTATTTT. This sequence encodes CASSRIDRASTDTQYF.

V and J are TRBV4-1 and TRBJ1-2; D may be TRBD1 (5 bases). The length of the CDR3 is 15 residues. V was pared by 2 bases and J by 3 bases, with 13 bases between. The germline gives CDR1 MGHRA, CDR2 YSYEKL. CDR3 amino acids: CASSQHPGLDYGYTF. The CDR3 DNA sequence: TGCGCCAGCAGCCAACACCCGGGACTTGACTATGGCTACACCTTC.

The chain uses TRBV4-2 and TRBJ2-7, with 8 bases identical to TRBD2. CDR3 size: 15 residues. Germline V gene sequence: CDR1 LGHNA, CDR2 YNFKEQ. Trimming took 4 bases from V and 4 from J; bases not matched to a gene: 9. The CDR3 is CASSPGDSGTYEQYF. The CDR3, as DNA: TGTGCCAGCAGCCCCGGGGATAGCGGGACGTACGAGCAGTACTTC.

This chain joins TRBV5-1 and TRBJ1-6, with 7 bases that match TRBD1. V lost 4 bases and J lost 0; bases outside the gene matches: 4. The V gene's germline CDR1 is SGHRS and CDR2 YFSETQ. CDR3 length equals 16 residues. The CDR3 sequence: CASSQGGSSYNSPLHF. The CDR3 DNA is TGCGCCAGCAGCCAGGGGGGGAGCTCCTATAATTCACCCCTCCACTTT. Full variable domain (remainder filled in from reference TRBV5-1 and TRBJ1-6): KAGVTQTPRYLIKTRGQQVTLSCSPISGHRSVSWYQQTPGQGLQFLFEYFSETQRNKGNFPGRFSGRQFSNSRSEMNVSTLELGDSALYLCASSQGGSSYNSPLHFGNGTRLTVT.

This chain joins TRBV6-5 and TRBJ2-2; no reliable D call. CDR1 is MNHEY and CDR2 is SVGAGI in the germline V gene. This CDR3 contains 11 residues. V lost 6 bases and J 7 bases, leaving 6 bases between the germline ends. CDR3 sequence (DNA): TGTGCCAGCAGAGATTACGGGGAGCTGTTTTTT. This translates into CASRDYGELFF.

The J gene is TRBJ2-4, the V gene TRBV5-1; D is perhaps TRBD2 (7 bases). The CDR3 sequence is 16 residues long. Trimming removed 0 bases at V and 2 bases at J, with 12 bases between. Germline assignment: CDR1 SGHRS and CDR2 YFSETQ. CDR3 sequence (DNA): TGCGCCAGCAGCTTGGAGGGGGGGCTGTCCAAAAACATTCAGTACTTC. This codes for CASSLEGGLSKNIQYF.

The genes are TRBV6-5 and TRBJ1-2, with D tentatively TRBD1 (5 bases). Germline V gene sequence: CDR1 MNHEY, CDR2 SVGAGI. This CDR3 comprises 14 residues. With 0 bases removed from V and 5 bases from J, the gap between germline ends came to 10 bases. The CDR3 region has the DNA TGTGCCAGCAGTTACTCGAAGGAGGGGTATGGCTACACCTTC. This encodes CASSYSKEGYGYTF.

This chain links TRBV6-6 with TRBJ2-1; maybe TRBD2 (5 bases). Trimming removed 2 bases from V and 3 bases from J, with 8 bases in between. Germline CDR1 is MNHNY and CDR2 is SVGAGI (reference sequence). The CDR3 covers 14 residues. The CDR3 region is CASSYDRGYNEQFF. Here the CDR3 DNA reads TGTGCCAGCAGTTACGACCGGGGCTACAATGAGCAGTTCTTC.

The chain is built from TRBV6-5 and TRBJ1-1; no clear D. Germline V lookup: CDR1 MNHEY, CDR2 SVGAGI. The CDR3 is 14 residues long. V gave up 6 bases and J gave up 1 base, with 12 bases separating them. The CDR3 sequence is CASRTDGTNTEAFF. The CDR3 DNA reads as TGTGCCAGCAGAACCGATGGTACGAACACTGAAGCTTTCTTT.

CDR3 bases: TGTGCCAGCAACTCCGAAACGAGGGTGGAGACCCAGTACTTC. Translating it yields CASNSETRVETQYF. The chain uses TRBV7-2 and TRBJ2-5, with TRBD2 as a possible D gene (5 bases). This CDR3 region has 14 residues. Trimming stripped 7 bases from V and 5 bases from J, with 17 bases between. In germline, CDR1 is SGHTA, CDR2 FQGNSA.

The chain carries TRBV7-9 and TRBJ1-1; no clear D gene. In germline, CDR1 is SEHNR, CDR2 FQNEAQ (reference sequence). The CDR3 loop spans 13 amino acids. With 2 bases removed from V and 5 bases from J, the gap between germline ends came to 9 bases. The chain's CDR3 is CASSLRGLTEAFF. CDR3 nucleotides: TGTGCCAGCAGCTTACGCGGGCTGACTGAAGCTTTCTTT.

The chain employs TRBV19 and TRBJ2-1, with a weak D call TRBD1 (6 bases). CDR1 and CDR2 from the germline V gene are LNHDA and SQIVND (reference sequence). This CDR3 is built from 17 residues. The V and J ends lost 5 bases and 3 bases respectively, with 20 bases between them. The CDR3 region is CASSPSPGTQLYNEQFF. Written as DNA, the CDR3 is TGTGCCAGTAGTCCGAGCCCCGGGACACAACTCTACAATGAGCAGTTCTTC.

The chain joins TRBV25-1 to TRBJ1-6, with 8 bases that match TRBD1. This CDR3 comprises 16 residues. V gave up 6 bases and J gave up 6 bases; unmatched junction bases: 10. Germline V CDR1 and CDR2: MGHDK, SYGVNS. As DNA, the CDR3 is TGTGCCAGCAGGCTCGGACAGGGCTTCGGTAATTCACCCCTCCACTTT. Its protein product is CASRLGQGFGNSPLHF.

This clone occurred a few times. The rearrangement uses TRBV6-1 and TRBJ1-2; D is unclear. This CDR3 has 15 residues. V shed 5 bases and J shed 4 bases, with 17 bases lying between them. Germline V gives CDR1 MNHNS, CDR2 SASEGT. CDR3 region: CASSLGSSPIYGYTF. The CDR3 DNA sequence: TGTGCCAGCAGTCTCGGATCGTCCCCCATCTATGGCTACACCTTC.

This chain connects TRBV6-5 to TRBJ2-7; a possible D gene is TRBD2 (5 bases). This CDR3 contains 13 residues. V was clipped by 2 bases and J by 0 bases, with 5 bases between them. From germline, CDR1 is MNHEY and CDR2 SVGAGI. The CDR3 loop is CASSYRGSYEQYF. The CDR3 DNA reads TGTGCCAGCAGTTACCGGGGCTCCTACGAGCAGTACTTC.

The chain employs TRBV7-8 and TRBJ1-2, with D unclear. The germline CDR1 and CDR2 sequences are SGHVS and FQNEAQ. This CDR3 has 16 amino acids. The ends were cut back, 1 base at V and 1 base at J, with 13 bases in the middle. The CDR3: CASSLDGVTGNYGYTF. The CDR3 nucleotides read TGTGCCAGCAGCTTAGATGGGGTGACGGGTAACTATGGCTACACCTTC.